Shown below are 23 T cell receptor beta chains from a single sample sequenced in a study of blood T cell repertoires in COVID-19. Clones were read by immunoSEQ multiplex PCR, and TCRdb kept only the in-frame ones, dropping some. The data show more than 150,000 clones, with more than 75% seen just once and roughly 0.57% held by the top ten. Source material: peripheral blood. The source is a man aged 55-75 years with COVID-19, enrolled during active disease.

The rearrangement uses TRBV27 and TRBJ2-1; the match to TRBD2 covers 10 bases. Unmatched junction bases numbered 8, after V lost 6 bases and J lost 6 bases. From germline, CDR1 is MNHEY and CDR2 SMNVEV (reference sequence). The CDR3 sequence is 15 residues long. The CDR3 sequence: CASRGAGGTGNEQFF. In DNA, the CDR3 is TGTGCCAGCAGGGGAGCGGGAGGGACTGGCAATGAGCAGTTCTTC.

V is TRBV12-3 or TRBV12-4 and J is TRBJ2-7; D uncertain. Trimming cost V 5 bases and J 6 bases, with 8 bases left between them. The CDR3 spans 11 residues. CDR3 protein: CASSLIGEQYF. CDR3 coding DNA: TGTGCCAGCAGTCTGATCGGCGAGCAGTACTTC.

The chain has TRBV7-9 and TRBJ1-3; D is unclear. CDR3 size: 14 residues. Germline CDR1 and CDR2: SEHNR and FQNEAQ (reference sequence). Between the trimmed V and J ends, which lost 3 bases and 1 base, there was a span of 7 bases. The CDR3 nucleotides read TGTGCCAGCAGCTTGGAGGGTTCTGGAAACACCATATATTTT. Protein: CASSLEGSGNTIYF.

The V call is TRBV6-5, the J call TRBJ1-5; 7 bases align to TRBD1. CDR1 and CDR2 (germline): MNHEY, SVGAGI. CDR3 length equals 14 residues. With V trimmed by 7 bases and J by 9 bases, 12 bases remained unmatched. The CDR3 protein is CASKVRGGKGPQHF. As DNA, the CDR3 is TGTGCCAGCAAAGTACGAGGGGGCAAGGGGCCCCAGCATTTT.

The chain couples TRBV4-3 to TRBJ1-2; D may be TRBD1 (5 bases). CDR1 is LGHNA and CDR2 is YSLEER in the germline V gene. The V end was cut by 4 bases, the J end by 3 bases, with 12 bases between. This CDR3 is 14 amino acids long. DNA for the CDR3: TGCGCCAGCAGCCGGGGCAGGATAGACTATGGCTACACCTTC. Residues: CASSRGRIDYGYTF.

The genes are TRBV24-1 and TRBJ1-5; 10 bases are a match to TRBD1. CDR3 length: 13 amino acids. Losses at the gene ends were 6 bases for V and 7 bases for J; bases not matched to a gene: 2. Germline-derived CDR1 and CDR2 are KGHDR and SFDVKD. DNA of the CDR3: TGTGCCACCAGTACGACAGGGGGCCAGCCCCAGCATTTT. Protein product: CATSTTGGQPQHF.

CDR3 sequence reads: CASSRTGVQGETQYF. CDR3 bases: TGTGCCAGTAGCAGGACAGGGGTGCAGGGAGAGACCCAGTACTTC. The V call is TRBV19, the J call TRBJ2-5, with 9 bases matching TRBD1. Per germline, CDR1 LNHDA and CDR2 SQIVND (reference sequence). This CDR3 has 15 amino acids. The V and J ends lost 6 bases and 4 bases, in that order; junction bases with no gene match: 9. The full variable domain, rest sourced from reference TRBV19 and TRBJ2-5, is DGGITQSPKYLFRKEGQNVTLSCEQNLNHDAMYWYRQDPGQGLRLIYYSQIVNDFQKGDIAEGYSVSREKKESFPLTVTSAQKNPTAFYLCASSRTGVQGETQYFGPGTRLLVL.

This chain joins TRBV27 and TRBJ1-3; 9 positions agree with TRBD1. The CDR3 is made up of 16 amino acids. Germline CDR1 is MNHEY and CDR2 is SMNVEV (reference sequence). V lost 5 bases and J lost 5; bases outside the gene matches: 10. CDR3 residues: CASSLTPGQGRNTIYF. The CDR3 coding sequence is TGTGCCAGCAGTCTCACCCCGGGACAGGGACGAAACACCATATATTTT.

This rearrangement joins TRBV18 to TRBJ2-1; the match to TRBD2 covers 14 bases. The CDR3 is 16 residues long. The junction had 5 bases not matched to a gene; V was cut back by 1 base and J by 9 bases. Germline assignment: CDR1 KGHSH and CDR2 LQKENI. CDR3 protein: CASSPQGLAGDSEQFF. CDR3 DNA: TGTGCCAGCTCACCACAGGGACTAGCGGGAGATAGTGAGCAGTTCTTC.

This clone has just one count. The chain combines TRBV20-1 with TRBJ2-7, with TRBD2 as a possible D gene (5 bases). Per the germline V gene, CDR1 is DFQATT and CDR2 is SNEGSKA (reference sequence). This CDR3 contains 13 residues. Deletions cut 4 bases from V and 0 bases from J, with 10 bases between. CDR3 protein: CSANDGLSYEQYF. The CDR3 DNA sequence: TGCAGTGCTAATGACGGACTCTCCTACGAGCAGTACTTC.

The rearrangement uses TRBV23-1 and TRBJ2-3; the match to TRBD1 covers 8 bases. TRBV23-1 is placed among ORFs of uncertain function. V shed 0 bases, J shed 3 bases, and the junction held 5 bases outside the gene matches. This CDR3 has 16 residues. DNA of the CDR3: TGCGCCAGCAGTCAATCCAGCAGGGGGCAAACAGATACGCAGTATTTT. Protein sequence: CASSQSSRGQTDTQYF.

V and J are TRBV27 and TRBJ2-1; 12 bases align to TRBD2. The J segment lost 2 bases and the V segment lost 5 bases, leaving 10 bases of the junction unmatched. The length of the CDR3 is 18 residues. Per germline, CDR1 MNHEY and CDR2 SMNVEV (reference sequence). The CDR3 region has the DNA TGTGCCAGCAGTATGACTAGCGGGAGCAACGGAGCCTACAATGAGCAGTTCTTC. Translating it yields CASSMTSGSNGAYNEQFF.

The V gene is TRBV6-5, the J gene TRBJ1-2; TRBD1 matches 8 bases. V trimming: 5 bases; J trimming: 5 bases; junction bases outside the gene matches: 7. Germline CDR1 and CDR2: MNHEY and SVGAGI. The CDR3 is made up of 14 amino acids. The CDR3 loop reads CASSPTGVRYGYTF. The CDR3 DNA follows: TGTGCCAGCAGTCCGACAGGGGTGAGATATGGCTACACCTTC.

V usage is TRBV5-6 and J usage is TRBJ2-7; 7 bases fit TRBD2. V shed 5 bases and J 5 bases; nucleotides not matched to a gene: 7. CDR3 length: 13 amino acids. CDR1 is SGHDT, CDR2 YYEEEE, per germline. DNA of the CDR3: TGTGCCAGCAGGACGGGACTAAGGAACGAGCAGTACTTC. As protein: CASRTGLRNEQYF.

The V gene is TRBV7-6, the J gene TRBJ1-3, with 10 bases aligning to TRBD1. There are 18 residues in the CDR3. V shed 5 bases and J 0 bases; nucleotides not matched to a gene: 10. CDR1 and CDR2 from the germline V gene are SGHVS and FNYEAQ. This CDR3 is CASSLTGTGAYSGNTIYF. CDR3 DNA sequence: TGTGCCAGCAGCCTCACCGGGACAGGGGCCTACTCTGGAAACACCATATATTTT.

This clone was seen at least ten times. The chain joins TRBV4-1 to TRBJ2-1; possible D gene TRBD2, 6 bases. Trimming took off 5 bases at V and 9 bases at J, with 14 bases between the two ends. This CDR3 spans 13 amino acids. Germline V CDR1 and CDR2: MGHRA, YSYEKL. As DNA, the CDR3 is TGCGCCAGCAGCAGACTAGTTGGGGGTGAGCAGTTCTTC. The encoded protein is CASSRLVGGEQFF.

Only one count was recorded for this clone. CDR3 residues: CASSAVGLTGELFF. The CDR3 DNA reads TGTGCCAGCAGCGCGGTTGGACTCACCGGGGAGCTGTTTTTT. The chain joins TRBV7-8 to TRBJ2-2, with TRBD2 as a possible D gene (5 bases). Trimming stripped 5 bases from V and 4 bases from J, with 11 bases between. The CDR3 has 14 amino acids. CDR1 and CDR2 from the germline V gene are SGHVS and FQNEAQ.

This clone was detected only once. CDR3 residues: CASSTAGGLGNEQFF. The CDR3 nucleotides are TGTGCCAGCAGCACAGCGGGAGGTCTGGGCAATGAGCAGTTCTTC. V is TRBV7-2 and J is TRBJ2-1; 9 positions agree with TRBD2. Germline CDR1 is SGHTA and CDR2 is FQGNSA. This CDR3 is built from 15 residues. With V trimmed by 5 bases and J by 6 bases, 8 bases remained unmatched.

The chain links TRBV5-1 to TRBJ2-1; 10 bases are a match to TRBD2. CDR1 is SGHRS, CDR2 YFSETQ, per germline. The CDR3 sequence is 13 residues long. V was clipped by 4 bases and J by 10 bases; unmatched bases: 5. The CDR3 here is CASSPLAGREQFF. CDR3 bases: TGCGCCAGCAGCCCACTAGCGGGGAGGGAGCAGTTCTTC.

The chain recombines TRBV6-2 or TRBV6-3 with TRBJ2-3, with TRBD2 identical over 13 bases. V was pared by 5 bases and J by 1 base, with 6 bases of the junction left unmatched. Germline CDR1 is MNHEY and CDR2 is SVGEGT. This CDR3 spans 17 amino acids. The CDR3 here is CASSRIGTSGGTDTQYF. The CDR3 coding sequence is TGTGCCAGCAGTAGAATCGGGACTAGCGGGGGCACAGATACGCAGTATTTT.

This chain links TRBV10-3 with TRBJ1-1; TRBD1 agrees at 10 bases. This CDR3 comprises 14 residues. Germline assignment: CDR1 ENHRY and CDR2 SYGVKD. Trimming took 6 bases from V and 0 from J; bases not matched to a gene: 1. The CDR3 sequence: CAIRGQGLNTEAFF. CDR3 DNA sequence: TGTGCCATCAGGGGACAGGGGTTGAACACTGAAGCTTTCTTT.

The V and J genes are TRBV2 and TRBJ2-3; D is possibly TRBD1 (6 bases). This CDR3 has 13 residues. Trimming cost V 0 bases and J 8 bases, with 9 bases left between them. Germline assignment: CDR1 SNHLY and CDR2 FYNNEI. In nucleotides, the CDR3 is TGTGCCAGCAGTGAAGCGCTACAGGGTACGCAGTATTTT. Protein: CASSEALQGTQYF.

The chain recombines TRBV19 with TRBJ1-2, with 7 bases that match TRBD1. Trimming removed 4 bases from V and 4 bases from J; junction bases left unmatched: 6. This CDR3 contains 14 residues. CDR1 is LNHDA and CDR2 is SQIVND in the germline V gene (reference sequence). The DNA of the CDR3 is TGTGCCAGTAGTAAAGGGGGCCGAATCTATGGCTACACCTTC. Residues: CASSKGGRIYGYTF. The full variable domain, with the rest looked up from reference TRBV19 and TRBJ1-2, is DGGITQSPKYLFRKEGQNVTLSCEQNLNHDAMYWYRQDPGQGLRLIYYSQIVNDFQKGDIAEGYSVSREKKESFPLTVTSAQKNPTAFYLCASSKGGRIYGYTFGSGTRLTVV.